This T cell receptor (beta chain) was documented in a study of regulatory T cells in long-lasting Graves disease. Study results and caveats: Persistent cases favored TRBV28, TRBJ1-2 and TRBJ2-5. Samples came from peripheral blood alone, without thyroid tissue.

Time point given: newly diagnosed GD, antithyroid drugs for less than 3 months. Researchers made the TCR library from RNA that was extracted from PBMCs. As a group, patients came from one endocrinology department in Xi'an, China. Library construction for TCR beta used iRepertoire HTBI primers and Arm-PCR of CDR3 regions. TCRdb redid the calling of the multiplex PCR reads with MiXCR, one entry per CDR3 protein. The sample has 320,000 or so distinct CDR3 sequences, over 15% seen once. This clonotype has a count of ten or more. Its antigen is unidentified. Germline CDR1 is SGHRS and CDR2 is YFSETQ. The CDR3 runs to 14 residues. V lost 2 bases to trimming and J lost 9 bases; unmatched junction nucleotides: 7.

The sequence came from a female donor with Graves disease. J is TRBJ2-1 and V is TRBV5-1; TRBD1 aligns across 8 bases. Sequences were derived from peripheral blood mononuclear cells (PBMCs), sampled at new diagnosis, from a patient treated with antithyroid drugs. This chain's CDR3 is CASSFSDRGGEQFF. CDR3 bases: TGCGCCAGCAGCTTTTCAGACAGGGGAGGTGAGCAGTTCTTC.